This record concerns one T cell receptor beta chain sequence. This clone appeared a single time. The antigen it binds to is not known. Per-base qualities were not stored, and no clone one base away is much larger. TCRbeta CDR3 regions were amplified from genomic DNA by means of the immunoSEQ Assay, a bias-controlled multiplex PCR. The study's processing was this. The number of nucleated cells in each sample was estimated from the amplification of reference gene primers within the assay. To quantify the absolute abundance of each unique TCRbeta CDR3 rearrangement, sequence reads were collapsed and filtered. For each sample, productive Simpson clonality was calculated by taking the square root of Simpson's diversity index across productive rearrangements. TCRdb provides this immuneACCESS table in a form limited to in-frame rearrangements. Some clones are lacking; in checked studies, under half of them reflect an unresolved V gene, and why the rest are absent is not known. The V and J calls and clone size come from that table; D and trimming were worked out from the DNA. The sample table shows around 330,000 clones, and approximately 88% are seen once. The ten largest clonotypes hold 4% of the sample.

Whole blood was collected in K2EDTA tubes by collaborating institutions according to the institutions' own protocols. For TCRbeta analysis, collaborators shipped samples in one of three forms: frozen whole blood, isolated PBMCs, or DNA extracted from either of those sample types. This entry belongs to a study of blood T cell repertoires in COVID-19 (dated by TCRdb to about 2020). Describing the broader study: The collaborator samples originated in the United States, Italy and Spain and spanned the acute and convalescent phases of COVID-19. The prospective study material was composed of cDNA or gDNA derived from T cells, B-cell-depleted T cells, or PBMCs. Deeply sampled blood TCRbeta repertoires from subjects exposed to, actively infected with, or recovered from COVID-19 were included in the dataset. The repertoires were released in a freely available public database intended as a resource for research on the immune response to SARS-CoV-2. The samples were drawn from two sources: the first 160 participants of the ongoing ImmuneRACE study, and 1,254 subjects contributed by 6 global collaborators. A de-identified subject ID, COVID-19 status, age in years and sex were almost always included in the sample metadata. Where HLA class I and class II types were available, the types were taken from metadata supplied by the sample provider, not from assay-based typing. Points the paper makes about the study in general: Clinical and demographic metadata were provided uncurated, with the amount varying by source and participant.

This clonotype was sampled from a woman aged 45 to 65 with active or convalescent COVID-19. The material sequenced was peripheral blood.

The CDR3 reads CASSAGHTSGNTIYF. The DNA is TGTGCCAGCAGCGCCGGACATACCTCTGGAAACACCATATATTTT. The rearranged chain carries TRBV9 and TRBJ1-3; the D gene is perhaps TRBD1, from 5 matching bases. Deletion took 3 bases off V and 0 bases off J, with a span of 10 bases between the germline ends. The germline V gene supplies CDR1 SGDLS and CDR2 YYNGEE. The CDR3 sequence holds 15 residues, the cysteine and phenylalanine included. The only DNA kept is the CDR3, 45 bases in frame from the first base.